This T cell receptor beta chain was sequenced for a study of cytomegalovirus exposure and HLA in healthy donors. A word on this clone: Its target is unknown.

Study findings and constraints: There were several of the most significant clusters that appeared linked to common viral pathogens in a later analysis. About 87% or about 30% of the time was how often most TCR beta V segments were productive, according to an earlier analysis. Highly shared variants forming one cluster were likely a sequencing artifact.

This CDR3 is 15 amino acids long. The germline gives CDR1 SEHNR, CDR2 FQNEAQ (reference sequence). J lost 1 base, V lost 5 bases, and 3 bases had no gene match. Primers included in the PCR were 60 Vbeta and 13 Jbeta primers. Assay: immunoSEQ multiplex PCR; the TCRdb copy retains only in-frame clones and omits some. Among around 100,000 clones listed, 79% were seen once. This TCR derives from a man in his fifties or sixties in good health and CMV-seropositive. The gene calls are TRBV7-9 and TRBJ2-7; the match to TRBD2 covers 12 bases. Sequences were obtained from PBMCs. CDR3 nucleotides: TGTGCCAGCAGCCCGCTAGCGGGAGGGTCCTACGAGCAGTACTTC. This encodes CASSPLAGGSYEQYF.